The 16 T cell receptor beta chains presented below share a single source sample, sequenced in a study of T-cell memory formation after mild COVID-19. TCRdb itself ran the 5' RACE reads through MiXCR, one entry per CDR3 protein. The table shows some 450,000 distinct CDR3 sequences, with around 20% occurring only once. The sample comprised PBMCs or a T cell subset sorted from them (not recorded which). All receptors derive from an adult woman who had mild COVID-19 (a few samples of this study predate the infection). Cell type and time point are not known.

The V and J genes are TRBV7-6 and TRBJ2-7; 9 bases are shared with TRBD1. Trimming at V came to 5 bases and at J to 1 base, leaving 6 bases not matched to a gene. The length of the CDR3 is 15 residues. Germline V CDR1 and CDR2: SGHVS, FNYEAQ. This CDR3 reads CASSAGTGRSYEQYF. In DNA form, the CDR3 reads TGTGCCAGCAGCGCCGGGACAGGGAGGTCCTACGAGCAGTACTTC. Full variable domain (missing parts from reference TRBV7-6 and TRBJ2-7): GAGVSQSPRYKVTKRGQDVALRCDPISGHVSLYWYRQALGQGPEFLTYFNYEAQQDKSGLPNDRFSAERPEGSISTLTIQRTEQRDSAMYRCASSAGTGRSYEQYFGPGTRLTVT.

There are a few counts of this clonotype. The CDR3 loop reads CASRPREYTEAFF. The CDR3 DNA is TGTGCCAGCAGACCCAGGGAGTACACTGAAGCTTTCTTT. The V gene is TRBV3-1, the J gene TRBJ1-1; tentative D call: TRBD1 (5 bases). The CDR3 consists of 13 residues. Germline assignment: CDR1 LGHDT and CDR2 YNNKEL (reference sequence). V lost 6 bases and J 3 bases, leaving 11 bases between the germline ends.

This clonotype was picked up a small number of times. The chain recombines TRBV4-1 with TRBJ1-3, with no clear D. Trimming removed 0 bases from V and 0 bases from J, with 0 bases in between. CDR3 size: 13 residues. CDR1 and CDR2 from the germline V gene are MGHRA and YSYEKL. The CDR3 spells CASSQDSGNTIYF. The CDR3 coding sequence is TGCGCCAGCAGCCAAGACTCTGGAAACACCATATATTTT.

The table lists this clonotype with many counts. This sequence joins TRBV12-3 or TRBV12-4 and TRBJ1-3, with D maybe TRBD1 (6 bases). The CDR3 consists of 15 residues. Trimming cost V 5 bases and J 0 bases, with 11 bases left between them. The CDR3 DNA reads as TGTGCCAGCAGTCCTCAGGGGTCCTCTGGAAACACCATATATTTT. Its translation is CASSPQGSSGNTIYF.

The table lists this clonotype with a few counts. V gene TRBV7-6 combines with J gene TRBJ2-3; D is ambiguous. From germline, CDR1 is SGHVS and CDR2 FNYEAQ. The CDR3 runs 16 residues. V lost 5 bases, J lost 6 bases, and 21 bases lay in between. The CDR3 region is CASSPGSRRLKDTQYF. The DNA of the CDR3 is TGTGCCAGCAGCCCCGGTTCAAGGCGCTTAAAGGATACGCAGTATTTT.

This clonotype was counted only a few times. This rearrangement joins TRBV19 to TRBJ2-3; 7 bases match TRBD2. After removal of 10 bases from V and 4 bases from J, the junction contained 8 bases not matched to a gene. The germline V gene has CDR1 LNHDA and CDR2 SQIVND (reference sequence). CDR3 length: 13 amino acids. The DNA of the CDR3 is TGTGCCACCCGGAGTAGCGGGTCAGATACGCAGTATTTT. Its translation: CATRSSGSDTQYF.

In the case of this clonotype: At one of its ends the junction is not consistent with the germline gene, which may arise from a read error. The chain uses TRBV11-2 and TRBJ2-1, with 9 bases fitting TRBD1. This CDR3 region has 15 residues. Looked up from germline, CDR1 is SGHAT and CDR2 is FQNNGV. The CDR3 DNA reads TGTGCCAGCAGCCGGGACAGGGATCAGTACACTGAGCAGTTCTTC. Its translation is CASSRDRDQYTEQFF.

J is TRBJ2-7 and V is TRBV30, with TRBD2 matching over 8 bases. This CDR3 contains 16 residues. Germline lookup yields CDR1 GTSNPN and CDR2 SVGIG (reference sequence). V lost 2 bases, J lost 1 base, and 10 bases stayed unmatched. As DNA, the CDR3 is TGTGCCTGGAGTAGACCGGGACTAGGGAGTTCCTACGAGCAGTACTTC. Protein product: CAWSRPGLGSSYEQYF.

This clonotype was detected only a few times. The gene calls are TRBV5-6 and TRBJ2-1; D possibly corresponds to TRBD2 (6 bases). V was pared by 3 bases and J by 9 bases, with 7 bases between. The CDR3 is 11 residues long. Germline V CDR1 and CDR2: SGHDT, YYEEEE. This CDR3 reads CASSWRGEQFF. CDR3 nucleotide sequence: TGTGCCAGCAGCTGGCGGGGTGAGCAGTTCTTC. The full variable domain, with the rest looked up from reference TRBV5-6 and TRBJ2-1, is DAGVTQSPTHLIKTRGQQVTLRCSPKSGHDTVSWYQQALGQGPQFIFQYYEEEERQRGNFPDRFSGHQFPNYSSELNVNALLLGDSALYLCASSWRGEQFFGPGTRLTVL.

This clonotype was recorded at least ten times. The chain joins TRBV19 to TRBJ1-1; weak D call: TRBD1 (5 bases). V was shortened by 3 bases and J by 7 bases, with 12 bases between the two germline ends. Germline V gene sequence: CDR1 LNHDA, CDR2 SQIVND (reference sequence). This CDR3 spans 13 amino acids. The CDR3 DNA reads TGTGCCAGTAGTATGATAGGGGACGGTGAAGCTTTCTTT. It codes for CASSMIGDGEAFF.

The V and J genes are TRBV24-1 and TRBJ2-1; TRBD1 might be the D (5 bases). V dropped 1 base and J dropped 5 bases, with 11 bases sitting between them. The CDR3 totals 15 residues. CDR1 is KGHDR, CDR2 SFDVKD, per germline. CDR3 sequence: CATSDLRAGHNEQFF. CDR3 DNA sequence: TGTGCCACCAGTGATTTACGGGCAGGGCACAATGAGCAGTTCTTC.

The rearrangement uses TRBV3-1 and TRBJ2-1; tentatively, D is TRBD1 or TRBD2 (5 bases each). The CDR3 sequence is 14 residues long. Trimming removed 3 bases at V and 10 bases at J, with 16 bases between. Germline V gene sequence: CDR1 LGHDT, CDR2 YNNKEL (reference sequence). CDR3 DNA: TGTGCCAGCAGCCAGGGACGTCAATCGCAAGAGCAGTTCTTC. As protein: CASSQGRQSQEQFF.

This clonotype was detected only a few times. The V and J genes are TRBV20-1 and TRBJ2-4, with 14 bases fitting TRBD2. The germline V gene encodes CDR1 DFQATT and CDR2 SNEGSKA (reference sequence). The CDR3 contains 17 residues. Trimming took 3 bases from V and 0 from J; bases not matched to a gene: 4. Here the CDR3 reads CSASGTSGGLAKNIQYF. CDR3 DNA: TGCAGTGCTAGTGGGACTAGCGGGGGCCTAGCCAAAAACATTCAGTACTTC.

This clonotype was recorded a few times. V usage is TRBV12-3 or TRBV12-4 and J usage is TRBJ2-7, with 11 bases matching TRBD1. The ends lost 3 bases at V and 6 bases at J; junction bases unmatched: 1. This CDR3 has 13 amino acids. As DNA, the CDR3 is TGTGCCAGCAGTTTCGGGACAGGGGGCGAGCAGTACTTC. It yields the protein CASSFGTGGEQYF.

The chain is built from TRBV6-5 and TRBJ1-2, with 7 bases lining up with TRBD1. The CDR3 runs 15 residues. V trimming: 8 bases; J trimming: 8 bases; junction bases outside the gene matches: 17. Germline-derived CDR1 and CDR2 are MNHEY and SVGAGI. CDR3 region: CASSLGGTVGFGYTF. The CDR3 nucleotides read TGTGCCAGCTCCCTAGGGGGGACAGTGGGGTTCGGCTACACCTTC.

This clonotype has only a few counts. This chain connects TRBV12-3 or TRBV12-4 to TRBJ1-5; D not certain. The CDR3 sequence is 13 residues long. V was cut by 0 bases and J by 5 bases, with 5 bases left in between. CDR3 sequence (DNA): TGTGCCAGCAGTTTAGCTCAAGATCAGCCCCAGCATTTT. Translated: CASSLAQDQPQHF.